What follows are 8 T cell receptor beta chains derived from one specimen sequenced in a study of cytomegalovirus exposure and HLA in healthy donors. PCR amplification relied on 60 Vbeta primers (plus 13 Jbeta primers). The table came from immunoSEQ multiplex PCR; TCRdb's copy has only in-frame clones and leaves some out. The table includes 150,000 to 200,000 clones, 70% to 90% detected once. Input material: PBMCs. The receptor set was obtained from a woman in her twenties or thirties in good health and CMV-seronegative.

The CDR3 sequence is CASSQDYHGYTF. The CDR3, as DNA: TGCGCCAGCAGCCAGGACTATCATGGCTACACCTTC. The chain combines TRBV4-3 with TRBJ1-2; no reliable D call. The CDR3 contains 12 residues. Germline-derived CDR1 and CDR2 are LGHNA and YSLEER. The ends were cut back, 3 bases at V and 6 bases at J, with 8 bases in the middle.

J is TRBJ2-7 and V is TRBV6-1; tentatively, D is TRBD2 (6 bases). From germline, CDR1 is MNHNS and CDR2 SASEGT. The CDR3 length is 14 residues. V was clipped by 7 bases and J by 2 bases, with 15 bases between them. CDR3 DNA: TGTGCCAGCATTGCCCAGCGGGTCACCTACGAGCAGTACTTC. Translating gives CASIAQRVTYEQYF.

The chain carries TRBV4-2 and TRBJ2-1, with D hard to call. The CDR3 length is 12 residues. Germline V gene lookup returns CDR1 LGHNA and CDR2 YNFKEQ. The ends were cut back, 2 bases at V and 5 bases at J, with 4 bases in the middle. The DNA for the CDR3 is TGTGCCAGCAGCCAAATAGACAATGAGCAGTTCTTC. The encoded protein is CASSQIDNEQFF.

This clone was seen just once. The CDR3 nucleotides are TGTGCCAGCAGTTGGGAGGTCAATCAGCCCCAGCATTTT. Amino acid sequence: CASSWEVNQPQHF. The chain employs TRBV6-1 and TRBJ1-5; D remains unclear. Trimming took off 5 bases at V and 3 bases at J, with 8 bases between the two ends. The CDR3 loop spans 13 amino acids. CDR1 MNHNS and CDR2 SASEGT come from the germline V gene.

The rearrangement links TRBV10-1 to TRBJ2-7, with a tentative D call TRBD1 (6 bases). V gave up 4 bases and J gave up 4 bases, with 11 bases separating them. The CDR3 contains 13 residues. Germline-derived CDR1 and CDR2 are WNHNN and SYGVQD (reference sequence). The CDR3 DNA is TGCGCCAGCAGTGGATCCACAGGGTACGAGCAGTACTTC. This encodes CASSGSTGYEQYF.

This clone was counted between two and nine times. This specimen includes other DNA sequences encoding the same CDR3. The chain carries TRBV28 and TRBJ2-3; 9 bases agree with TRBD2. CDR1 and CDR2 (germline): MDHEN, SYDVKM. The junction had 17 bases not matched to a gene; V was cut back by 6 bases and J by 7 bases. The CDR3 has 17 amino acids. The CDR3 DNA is TGTGCCAGCAGGTCGGGGGGGGCGGGAGGGGAGGGGAATACGCAGTATTTT. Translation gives CASRSGGAGGEGNTQYF. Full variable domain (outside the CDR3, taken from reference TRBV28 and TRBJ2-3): DVKVTQSSRYLVKRTGEKVFLECVQDMDHENMFWYRQDPGLGLRLIYFSYDVKMKEKGDIPEGYSVSREKKERFSLILESASTNQTSMYLCASRSGGAGGEGNTQYFGPGTRLTVL.

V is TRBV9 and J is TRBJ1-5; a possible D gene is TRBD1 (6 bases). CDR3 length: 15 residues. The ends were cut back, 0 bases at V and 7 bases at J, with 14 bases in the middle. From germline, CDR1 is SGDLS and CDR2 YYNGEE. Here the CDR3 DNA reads TGTGCCAGCAGCGTAGGGGGGGGCCCCGGGCAGCCCCAGCATTTT. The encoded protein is CASSVGGGPGQPQHF.

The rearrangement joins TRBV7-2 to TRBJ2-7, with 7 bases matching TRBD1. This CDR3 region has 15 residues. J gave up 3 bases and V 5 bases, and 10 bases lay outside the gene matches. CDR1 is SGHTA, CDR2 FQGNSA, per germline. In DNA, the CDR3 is TGTGCCAGCAGCCCTGAGGGGGCGACGAACTACGAGCAGTACTTC. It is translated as CASSPEGATNYEQYF.